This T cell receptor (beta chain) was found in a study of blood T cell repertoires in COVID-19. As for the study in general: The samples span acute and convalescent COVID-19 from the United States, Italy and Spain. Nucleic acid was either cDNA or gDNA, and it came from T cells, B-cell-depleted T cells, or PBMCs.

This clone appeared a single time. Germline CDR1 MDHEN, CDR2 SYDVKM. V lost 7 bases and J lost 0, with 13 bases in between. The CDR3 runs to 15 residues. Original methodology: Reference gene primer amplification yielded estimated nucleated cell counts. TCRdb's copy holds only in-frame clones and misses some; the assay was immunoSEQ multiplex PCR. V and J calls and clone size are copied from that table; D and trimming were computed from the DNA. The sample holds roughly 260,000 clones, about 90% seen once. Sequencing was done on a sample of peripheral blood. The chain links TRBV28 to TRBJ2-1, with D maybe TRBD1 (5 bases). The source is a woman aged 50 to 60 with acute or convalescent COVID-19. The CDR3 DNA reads TGTGCCAGCACAGGGTTGGCGGACTCCTACAATGAGCAGTTCTTC. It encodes CASTGLADSYNEQFF.